This record looks at one T cell receptor (beta chain) sequence and its context. Its antigen is unidentified. The CDR3 length is 16 residues. CDR1 and CDR2 from the germline V gene are KGHSH and LQKENI. V lost 3 bases and J lost 5, with 17 bases in between. The entry originates in a study of STAT3 mutations in large granular lymphocyte leukemia. Study-wide points: In several patients, dominant TCR clone burden exceeded STAT3 mutant burden. After therapy, about 35% of the 18 patients switched clonotypes, all new clones STAT3 wild type. Every T-cell large granular lymphocyte leukemia patient had at least one immunodominant TCR beta clonotype.

Sequencing used immunoSEQ multiplex PCR; TCRdb keeps in-frame clones, though not all of them. The table has about 7,700 clones, over 70% seen once. V gene TRBV18 combines with J gene TRBJ1-3; maybe TRBD1 (5 bases). This TCR was sampled from a woman between 35 and 50 years old with T-cell large granular lymphocyte leukemia. Some clones in this sample may be carry-over from other donors' samples. Specimen: peripheral blood mononuclear cells. In DNA, the CDR3 is TGTGCCAGCTCACCCGTAAGACAGCATCTTAGAAACACCATATATTTT. Translation: CASSPVRQHLRNTIYF.